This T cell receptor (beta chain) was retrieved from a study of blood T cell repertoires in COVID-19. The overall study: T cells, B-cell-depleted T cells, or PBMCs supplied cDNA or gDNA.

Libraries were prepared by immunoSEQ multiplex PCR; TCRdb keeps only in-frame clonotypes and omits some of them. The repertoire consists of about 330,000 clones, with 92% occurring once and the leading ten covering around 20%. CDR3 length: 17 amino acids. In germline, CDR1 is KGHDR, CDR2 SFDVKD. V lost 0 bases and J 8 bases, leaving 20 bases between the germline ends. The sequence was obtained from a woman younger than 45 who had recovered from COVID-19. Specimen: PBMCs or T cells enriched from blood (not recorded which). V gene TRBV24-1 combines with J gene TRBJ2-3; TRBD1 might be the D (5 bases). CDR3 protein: CATSDLTGRPGSGTQYF. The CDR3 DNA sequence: TGTGCCACCAGTGATTTGACAGGACGGCCCGGGTCAGGTACGCAGTATTTT.